This TCR beta chain was sequenced for a study of cytomegalovirus exposure and HLA in healthy donors. Study-level points and caveats: An Asian-associated ancestry cluster reportedly showed fewer N-insertions than the approximately 650-donor mean in a later analysis.

Remarks on this clone: Its antigen is unidentified.

The CDR3 covers 16 residues. The V segment lost 0 bases and the J segment 2 bases; nucleotides outside the gene matches: 6. The germline V gene encodes CDR1 LGHNA and CDR2 YNFKEQ. The PCR ran on 60 Vbeta and 13 Jbeta primers. Here immunoSEQ multiplex PCR was the method, and the copy in TCRdb shows in-frame clones only, minus some. The sample data list about 200,000 clones. Sequencing was done on a sample of PBMCs. The TCR was taken from a girl aged 2 to 10 in good health and CMV-seropositive. The V gene is TRBV4-2, the J gene TRBJ1-2; 7 positions match TRBD1. CDR3 sequence reads: CASSQEGGGRNYGYTF. Written as DNA, the CDR3 is TGTGCCAGCAGCCAAGAAGGAGGGGGCAGAAACTATGGCTACACCTTC.